This T cell receptor beta chain is from a study of T-cell memory formation after mild COVID-19. The study's findings and limits: Cross-reactive memory appears to have joined, as suggested by some responding clones showing up in pre-infection memory.

Germline V gene data show CDR1 as SGDLS and CDR2 as YYNGEE. Trimming removed 0 bases from V and 8 bases from J, with 14 bases in between. The CDR3 has 15 amino acids. TCRdb passed the 5' RACE reads through MiXCR, listing each CDR3 protein once. This repertoire shows 400,000 to 500,000 distinct CDR3 sequences, around 20% found once; its top ten account for 8.4%. A few counts support this clonotype. As yet, its antigen is unknown. The sequence was collected from an adult woman who had mild COVID-19 (a few samples of this study predate the infection). Cell type and time point are not known. The chain is built from TRBV9 and TRBJ1-4; D is perhaps TRBD1 (5 bases). Sequencing used PBMCs or a T cell subset sorted from them (not recorded which). The CDR3 loop is CASSVEGRVKEKLFF. Here the CDR3 DNA reads TGTGCCAGCAGCGTAGAGGGGAGAGTGAAGGAAAAACTGTTTTTT.